The 17 T cell receptor beta chains presented below share a single source sample, sequenced in a study of control samples from healthy donors and cancer patients. Profiling relied on immunoSEQ multiplex PCR, and the TCRdb table lists in-frame clones only, not all of them. The table has approximately 130,000 clones, over 75% seen once. The sequencing input was blood. The source of these receptors is a middle-aged man in good health.

The V call is TRBV2, the J call TRBJ1-2; 7 positions agree with TRBD1. Trimming cost V 6 bases and J 4 bases; bases outside gene matches: 11. Germline loops: CDR1 SNHLY, CDR2 FYNNEI. CDR3 length: 15 amino acids. CDR3 in amino acids: CASSETGLGIYGYTF. The CDR3 DNA is TGTGCCAGCAGCGAGACAGGGCTAGGGATCTATGGCTACACCTTC.

CDR3 amino acids: CASSLGENTEAFF. The CDR3 DNA reads TGTGCCAGCAGCTTGGGGGAGAACACTGAAGCTTTCTTT. The chain recombines TRBV5-4 with TRBJ1-1; D not certain. Deletions cut 0 bases from V and 1 base from J, with 4 bases between. Germline CDR1 SGHNT, CDR2 YYREEE (reference sequence). The CDR3 extends over 13 amino acids.

CDR3 sequence reads: CASIFVPGLTVPTTDTQYF. The CDR3 coding sequence is TGTGCCAGCATCTTCGTCCCCGGGCTAACGGTTCCAACCACAGATACGCAGTATTTT. The gene calls are TRBV11-2 and TRBJ2-3, with no clear D. The CDR3 totals 19 residues. V was pared by 7 bases and J by 2 bases, with 28 bases between. Germline assignment: CDR1 SGHAT and CDR2 FQNNGV.

The chain joins TRBV20-1 to TRBJ1-1; D ambiguous. Deletions cut 4 bases from V and 4 bases from J, with 7 bases between. CDR1 and CDR2 from the germline V gene are DFQATT and SNEGSKA (reference sequence). The CDR3 extends over 11 amino acids. This CDR3 is CSAIRSTEAFF. CDR3 in DNA: TGCAGTGCTATCCGGAGCACTGAAGCTTTCTTT.

This clone has a handful of counts. V and J are TRBV18 and TRBJ2-3; D not certain. The CDR3 sequence is 16 residues long. Germline V gives CDR1 KGHSH, CDR2 LQKENI. V gave up 4 bases and J gave up 2 bases, with 16 bases separating them. The CDR3 nucleotides are TGTGCCAGCTCACGAGTGAGGACCGAAACCACAGATACGCAGTATTTT. This codes for CASSRVRTETTDTQYF.

The rearrangement links TRBV7-2 to TRBJ1-2, with D perhaps matching TRBD1 (6 bases). The germline V gene encodes CDR1 SGHTA and CDR2 FQGNSA. The V end lost 1 base, the J end lost 8 bases, and 11 bases lay between the germline ends. The CDR3 runs 13 residues. The CDR3 is CASSLVAGEGYTF. CDR3 bases: TGTGCCAGCAGCTTAGTGGCAGGGGAGGGCTACACCTTC.

V gene TRBV11-2 combines with J gene TRBJ2-5; D is uncertain. Germline assignment: CDR1 SGHAT and CDR2 FQNNGV. This CDR3 has 15 amino acids. V dropped 0 bases and J dropped 5 bases, with 13 bases sitting between them. Written as DNA, the CDR3 is TGTGCCAGCAGCTTAGAACCCATGGGTTGGGAGACCCAGTACTTC. Translation: CASSLEPMGWETQYF.

The chain combines TRBV5-1 with TRBJ2-4; tentatively, D is TRBD1 (5 bases). The CDR3 contains 17 residues. Germline V gene lookup returns CDR1 SGHRS and CDR2 YFSETQ. Trimming removed 1 base from V and 3 bases from J, with 17 bases in between. In DNA, the CDR3 is TGCGCCAGCAGCTTGTATCAGAGCAGTAGGGGCAAAAACATTCAGTACTTC. It is translated as CASSLYQSSRGKNIQYF. Drawing the rest from reference TRBV5-1 and TRBJ2-4, the complete variable domain is KAGVTQTPRYLIKTRGQQVTLSCSPISGHRSVSWYQQTPGQGLQFLFEYFSETQRNKGNFPGRFSGRQFSNSRSEMNVSTLELGDSALYLCASSLYQSSRGKNIQYFGAGTRLSVL.

The chain employs TRBV4-3 and TRBJ2-1; D call uncertain. Trimming cost V 4 bases and J 0 bases, with 10 bases left between them. The CDR3 has 15 residues. Germline CDR1 reads LGHNA; CDR2 reads YSLEER. CDR3 sequence reads: CASSPVRSSYNEQFF. CDR3 bases: TGCGCCAGCAGCCCGGTACGGAGCTCCTACAATGAGCAGTTCTTC.

The gene calls are TRBV6-5 and TRBJ2-3; 10 nucleotides match TRBD1. With V trimmed by 6 bases and J by 1 base, 1 base remained unmatched. The CDR3 is made up of 14 amino acids. CDR1 MNHEY and CDR2 SVGAGI come from the germline V gene. CDR3: CASRGTGGTDTQYF. The DNA for the CDR3 is TGTGCCAGCAGGGGGACAGGGGGCACAGATACGCAGTATTTT.

The genes are TRBV3-1 (or the pseudogene TRBV3-2) and TRBJ2-5, with 11 nucleotides matching TRBD2. CDR1 is LGHDT, CDR2 YNNKEL, per germline (reference sequence). The V segment lost 3 bases and the J segment 2 bases; nucleotides outside the gene matches: 14. This CDR3 contains 19 residues. CDR3 nucleotide sequence: TGTGCCAGCAGCCAGTCCCTAGCGGGGGGTTGGGGAGGGCAAGAGACCCAGTACTTC. It codes for CASSQSLAGGWGGQETQYF.

As for this clone: Other DNA sequences in this specimen translate into the identical CDR3. The chain carries TRBV6-6 and TRBJ1-5; no definite D call. Germline V gene data show CDR1 as MNHNY and CDR2 as SVGAGI (reference sequence). This CDR3 spans 11 amino acids. Trimming removed 4 bases from V and 3 bases from J, with 1 base in between. The CDR3, as DNA: TGTGCCAGCAGTTCCAATCAGCCCCAGCATTTT. This translates into CASSSNQPQHF.

The chain is built from TRBV29-1 and TRBJ1-5; D is ambiguous. V lost 4 bases to trimming and J lost 2 bases, with 15 bases between them. The CDR3 consists of 15 residues. CDR1 SQVTM and CDR2 ANQGSEA come from the germline V gene. CDR3 amino acids: CSVADGVLGNQPQHF. The CDR3 DNA follows: TGCAGCGTTGCTGACGGGGTCTTGGGCAATCAGCCCCAGCATTTT.

The V call is TRBV25-1, the J call TRBJ2-2, with TRBD1 matching over 11 bases. This CDR3 has 16 amino acids. Germline V gene sequence: CDR1 MGHDK, CDR2 SYGVNS. V lost 2 bases and J lost 4; bases outside the gene matches: 3. The CDR3 loop reads CASSEAGTGGTGELFF. DNA for the CDR3: TGTGCCAGCAGTGAAGCCGGGACAGGGGGCACCGGGGAGCTGTTTTTT. The full variable domain, rest sourced from reference TRBV25-1 and TRBJ2-2, is EADIYQTPRYLVIGTGKKITLECSQTMGHDKMYWYQQDPGMELHLIHYSYGVNSTEKGDLSSESTVSRIRTEHFPLTLESARPSHTSQYLCASSEAGTGGTGELFFGEGSRLTVL.

The gene calls are TRBV14 and TRBJ2-7; the D is unclear. Between the trimmed V and J ends, which lost 2 bases and 2 bases, there was a span of 1 base. CDR1 and CDR2 (germline): SGHDN, FVKESK. The CDR3 sequence is 11 residues long. The CDR3 loop is CASSQTYEQYF. The CDR3, as DNA: TGTGCCAGCAGCCAAACCTACGAGCAGTACTTC.

The genes are TRBV18 and TRBJ1-1, with a possible D match to TRBD1 (5 bases). The V and J ends lost 4 bases and 0 bases respectively, with 15 bases between them. The CDR3 spans 16 residues. Germline CDR1 and CDR2: KGHSH and LQKENI. The CDR3 DNA follows: TGTGCCAGCTCACGGGGGGGGTCCTTTATGAACACTGAAGCTTTCTTT. It specifies CASSRGGSFMNTEAFF.

This chain uses TRBV2 with TRBJ1-2; 9 bases fit TRBD1. Germline CDR1 and CDR2: SNHLY and FYNNEI. V lost 11 bases to trimming and J lost 5 bases; unmatched junction nucleotides: 9. This CDR3 is built from 13 residues. Here the CDR3 reads CAGRTGVWYGYTF. The DNA for the CDR3 is TGTGCCGGGCGGACAGGGGTGTGGTATGGCTACACCTTC. The full variable domain, completed using reference TRBV2 and TRBJ1-2, is EPEVTQTPSHQVTQMGQEVILRCVPISNHLYFYWYRQILGQKVEFLVSFYNNEISEKSEIFDDQFSVERPDGSNFTLKIRSTKLEDSAMYFCAGRTGVWYGYTFGSGTRLTVV.